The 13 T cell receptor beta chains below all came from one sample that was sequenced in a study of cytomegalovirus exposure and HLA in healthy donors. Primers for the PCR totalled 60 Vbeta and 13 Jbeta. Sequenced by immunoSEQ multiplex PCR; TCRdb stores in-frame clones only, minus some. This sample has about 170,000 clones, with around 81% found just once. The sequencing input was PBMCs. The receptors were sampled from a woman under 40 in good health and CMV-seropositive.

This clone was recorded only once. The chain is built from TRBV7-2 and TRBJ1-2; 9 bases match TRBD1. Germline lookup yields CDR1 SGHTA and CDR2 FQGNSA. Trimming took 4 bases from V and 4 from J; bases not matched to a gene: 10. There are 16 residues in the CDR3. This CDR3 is CASSYGLGQGSYGYTF. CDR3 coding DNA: TGTGCCAGCAGCTATGGGTTGGGACAGGGATCCTATGGCTACACCTTC.

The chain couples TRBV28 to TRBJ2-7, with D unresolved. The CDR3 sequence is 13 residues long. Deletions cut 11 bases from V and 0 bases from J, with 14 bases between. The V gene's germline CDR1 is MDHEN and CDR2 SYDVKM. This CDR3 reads CAAVGSLSYEQYF. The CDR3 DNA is TGTGCCGCGGTTGGCAGTCTCTCCTACGAGCAGTACTTC.

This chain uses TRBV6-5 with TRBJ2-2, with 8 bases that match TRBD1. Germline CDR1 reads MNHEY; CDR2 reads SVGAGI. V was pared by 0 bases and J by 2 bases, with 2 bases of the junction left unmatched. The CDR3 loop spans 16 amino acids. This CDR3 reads CASSYSRGRNTGELFF. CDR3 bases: TGTGCCAGCAGTTACTCCAGGGGGCGCAACACCGGGGAGCTGTTTTTT.

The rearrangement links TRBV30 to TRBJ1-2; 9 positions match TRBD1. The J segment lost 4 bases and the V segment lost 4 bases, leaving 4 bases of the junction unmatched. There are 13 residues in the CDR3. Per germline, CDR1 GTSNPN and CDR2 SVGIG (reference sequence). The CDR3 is CAWKWGQGYGYTF. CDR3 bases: TGTGCCTGGAAATGGGGACAGGGCTATGGCTACACCTTC.

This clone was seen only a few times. The CDR3 here is CASREPATNEKLFF. CDR3 DNA: TGTGCCAGCAGAGAACCGGCAACTAATGAAAAACTGTTTTTT. The chain joins TRBV6-1 to TRBJ1-4, with no clear D. Germline values: CDR1 MNHNS, CDR2 SASEGT. The CDR3 is 14 amino acids. V lost 6 bases to trimming and J lost 0 bases, with 8 bases between them.

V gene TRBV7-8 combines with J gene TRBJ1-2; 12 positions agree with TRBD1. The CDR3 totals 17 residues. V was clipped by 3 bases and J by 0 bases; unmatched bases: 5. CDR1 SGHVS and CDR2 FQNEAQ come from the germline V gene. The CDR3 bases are TGTGCCAGCAGCTTCGGGACAGGGGGCTCGGCTAACTATGGCTACACCTTC. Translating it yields CASSFGTGGSANYGYTF.

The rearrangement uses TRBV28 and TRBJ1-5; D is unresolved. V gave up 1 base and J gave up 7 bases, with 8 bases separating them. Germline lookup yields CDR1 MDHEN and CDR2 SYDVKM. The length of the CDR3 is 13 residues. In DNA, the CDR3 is TGTGCCAGCAGTTTATACGGGTACCAGCCCCAGCATTTT. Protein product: CASSLYGYQPQHF.

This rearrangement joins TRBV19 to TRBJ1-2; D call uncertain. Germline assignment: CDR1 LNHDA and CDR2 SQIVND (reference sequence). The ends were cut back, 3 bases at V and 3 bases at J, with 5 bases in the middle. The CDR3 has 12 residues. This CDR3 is CASSITDYGYTF. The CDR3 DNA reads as TGTGCCAGTAGTATTACGGACTATGGCTACACCTTC.

The CDR3 sequence is CAWSPDRTSWRNEQFF. For the CDR3, the DNA is TGTGCCTGGAGTCCCGACCGGACTAGTTGGCGCAATGAGCAGTTCTTC. The chain carries TRBV30 and TRBJ2-1; 7 nucleotides line up with TRBD2. The germline V gene has CDR1 GTSNPN and CDR2 SVGIG (reference sequence). The length of the CDR3 is 16 residues. V trimming: 2 bases; J trimming: 6 bases; junction bases outside the gene matches: 13.

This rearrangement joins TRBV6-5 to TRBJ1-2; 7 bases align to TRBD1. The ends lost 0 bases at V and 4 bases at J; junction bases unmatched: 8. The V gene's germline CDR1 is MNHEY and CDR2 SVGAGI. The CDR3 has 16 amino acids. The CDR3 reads CASSYSSSGGTYGYTF. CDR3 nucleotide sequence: TGTGCCAGCAGTTACTCGAGTTCAGGGGGAACCTATGGCTACACCTTC.

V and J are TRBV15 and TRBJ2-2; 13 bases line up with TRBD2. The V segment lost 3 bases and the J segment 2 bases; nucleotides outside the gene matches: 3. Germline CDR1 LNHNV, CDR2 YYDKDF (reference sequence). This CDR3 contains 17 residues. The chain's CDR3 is CATSRGLAGYNTGELFF. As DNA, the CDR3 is TGTGCCACCAGCAGGGGACTAGCGGGGTATAACACCGGGGAGCTGTTTTTT.

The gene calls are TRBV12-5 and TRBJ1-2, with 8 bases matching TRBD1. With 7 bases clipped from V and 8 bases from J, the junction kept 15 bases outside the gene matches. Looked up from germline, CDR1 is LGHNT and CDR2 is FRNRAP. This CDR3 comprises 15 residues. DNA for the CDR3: TGTGCTAGTGCCTTGACAGGGGCCTCTGTAAGAGGCTACACCTTC. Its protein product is CASALTGASVRGYTF.

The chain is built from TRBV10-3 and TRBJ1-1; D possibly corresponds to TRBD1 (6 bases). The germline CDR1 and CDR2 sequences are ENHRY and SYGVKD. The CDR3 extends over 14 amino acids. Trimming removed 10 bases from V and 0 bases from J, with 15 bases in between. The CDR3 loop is CATSNTGLNTEAFF. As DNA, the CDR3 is TGTGCCACCTCGAATACAGGGTTGAACACTGAAGCTTTCTTT.